Below are 24 T cell receptor beta chains sequenced from a single sample in a study of blood T cell repertoires in COVID-19. Sequenced by immunoSEQ multiplex PCR; TCRdb stores in-frame clones only, minus some. Found here are around 320,000 clones, around nine tenths of them singletons; the top ten hold less than 3.5%. Sequencing was carried out using PBMCs or T cells enriched from blood (not recorded which). Receptors originate from a woman between 50 and 59 years old who had been exposed to COVID-19.

The rearrangement uses TRBV29-1 and TRBJ2-2; D gene uncertain. Trimming took 2 bases from V and 1 from J, leaving 5 bases between them. This CDR3 comprises 13 residues. Germline loops: CDR1 SQVTM, CDR2 ANQGSEA. The CDR3 sequence is CSVEPGNTGELFF. The CDR3 DNA reads TGCAGCGTTGAACCCGGGAACACCGGGGAGCTGTTTTTT.

V usage is TRBV7-9 and J usage is TRBJ1-1; D is unclear. This CDR3 spans 13 amino acids. Trimming left V 5 bases short and J 1 base short, with 8 bases between. The V gene's germline CDR1 is SEHNR and CDR2 FQNEAQ (reference sequence). The CDR3 DNA reads TGTGCCAGCAGCCACCAGGAGAACACTGAAGCTTTCTTT. This translates into CASSHQENTEAFF.

The sample holds one count of this clone. V is TRBV28 and J is TRBJ1-4; TRBD1 might be the D (6 bases). CDR3 size: 17 residues. Per the germline V gene, CDR1 is MDHEN and CDR2 is SYDVKM. Trimming took off 5 bases at V and 8 bases at J, with 24 bases between the two ends. This CDR3 reads CASSPSLTGMVLEKLFF. The CDR3 nucleotides read TGTGCCAGCAGTCCCTCCCTCACAGGGATGGTTCTGGAAAAACTGTTTTTT.

This clone was found a few times. The chain recombines TRBV11-2 with TRBJ1-1; no clear D gene. V was trimmed by 4 bases and J by 2 bases, leaving 14 bases between them. CDR1 and CDR2 (germline): SGHAT, FQNNGV. This CDR3 spans 15 amino acids. The CDR3 loop is CASSSRYEANTEAFF. CDR3 coding DNA: TGTGCCAGCAGCTCTAGATACGAGGCTAACACTGAAGCTTTCTTT.

The CDR3 nucleotides read TGTGCCAGCAGCTTATCGCGGGGTGAGGCAGATACGCAGTATTTT. Encoded protein: CASSLSRGEADTQYF. V gene TRBV7-2 combines with J gene TRBJ2-3, with a possible D match to TRBD2 (6 bases). The V gene's germline CDR1 is SGHTA and CDR2 FQGNSA. The CDR3 is 15 residues long. Between the trimmed V and J ends, which lost 2 bases and 4 bases, there was a span of 13 bases. The full variable domain, completed using reference TRBV7-2 and TRBJ2-3, is GAGVSQSPSNKVTEKGKDVELRCDPISGHTALYWYRQSLGQGLEFLIYFQGNSAPDKSGLPSDRFSAERTGGSVSTLTIQRTQQEDSAVYLCASSLSRGEADTQYFGPGTRLTVL.

The count of this clone is one. This chain uses TRBV3-1 (or the pseudogene TRBV3-2) with TRBJ2-5; TRBD2 might be the D (7 bases). The CDR3 extends over 16 amino acids. In germline, CDR1 is LGHDT, CDR2 YNNKEL (reference sequence). V lost 1 base to trimming and J lost 2 bases, with 14 bases between them. The CDR3 bases are TGTGCCAGCAGCCAAGTCGAGGGGGGGCCGCAAGAGACCCAGTACTTC. This sequence encodes CASSQVEGGPQETQYF.

This clone was recorded a few times. V gene TRBV5-1 combines with J gene TRBJ1-3, with 9 bases aligning to TRBD1. Germline loops: CDR1 SGHRS, CDR2 YFSETQ. V lost 0 bases and J lost 1; bases outside the gene matches: 5. The CDR3 consists of 17 residues. CDR3 sequence reads: CASSLGQGGTSGNTIYF. The DNA for the CDR3 is TGCGCCAGCAGCTTGGGACAGGGGGGAACGTCTGGAAACACCATATATTTT.

V usage is TRBV28 and J usage is TRBJ1-1, with D tentatively TRBD1 (5 bases). The V end lost 5 bases, the J end lost 0 bases, and 10 bases lay between the germline ends. Germline lookup yields CDR1 MDHEN and CDR2 SYDVKM. This CDR3 region has 14 residues. For the CDR3, the DNA is TGTGCCAGCAGTAATAGACAGATGAACACTGAAGCTTTCTTT. The encoded protein is CASSNRQMNTEAFF.

The rearrangement links TRBV4-1 to TRBJ1-1; tentative D call: TRBD1 (5 bases). The CDR3 consists of 17 residues. Trimming stripped 4 bases from V and 0 bases from J, with 18 bases between. Germline values: CDR1 MGHRA, CDR2 YSYEKL. CDR3 DNA sequence: TGCGCCAGCAGCCTACGGTCCCCGACAGAGATGAACACTGAAGCTTTCTTT. Its protein is CASSLRSPTEMNTEAFF.

V usage is TRBV19 and J usage is TRBJ2-5; D might be TRBD2 (7 bases). Per germline, CDR1 LNHDA and CDR2 SQIVND (reference sequence). The CDR3 is 18 amino acids. The ends were cut back, 2 bases at V and 1 base at J, with 20 bases in the middle. The CDR3 spells CASSIRLTGGGLQETQYF. Written as DNA, the CDR3 is TGTGCCAGTAGTATACGACTAACAGGCGGGGGCCTCCAAGAGACCCAGTACTTC.

The chain recombines TRBV6-2 or TRBV6-3 with TRBJ1-1; 9 positions match TRBD1. The CDR3 has 13 residues. The germline CDR1 and CDR2 sequences are MNHEY and SVGEGT. Trimming at V came to 6 bases and at J to 8 bases, leaving 7 bases not matched to a gene. Here the CDR3 DNA reads TGTGCCAGCAGCCCCCATACAGGGGGCGAAGCTTTCTTT. It yields the protein CASSPHTGGEAFF.

This chain uses TRBV29-1 with TRBJ2-5, with 8 positions matching TRBD2. Trimming took 0 bases from V and 5 from J; bases not matched to a gene: 17. The CDR3 length is 18 residues. CDR1 SQVTM and CDR2 ANQGSEA come from the germline V gene. CDR3 nucleotides: TGCAGCGTTGAAGACTTGGGAGCGGGGGCTACCCCAGGGGAGACCCAGTACTTC. Its protein is CSVEDLGAGATPGETQYF. The full variable domain, in which reference TRBV29-1 and TRBJ2-5 provide the parts outside the CDR3, is SAVISQKPSRDICQRGTSLTIQCQVDSQVTMMFWYRQQPGQSLTLIATANQGSEATYESGFVIDKFPISRPNLTFSTLTVSNMSPEDSSIYLCSVEDLGAGATPGETQYFGPGTRLLVL.

The chain carries TRBV28 and TRBJ1-4; TRBD1 aligns across 7 bases. Germline trimming cut 6 bases from V and 0 bases from J; bases unmatched to any gene: 10. This CDR3 comprises 17 residues. Per germline, CDR1 MDHEN and CDR2 SYDVKM. As DNA, the CDR3 is TGTGCCAGCAGGAGACAGACAGGGCTCGCAACTAATGAAAAACTGTTTTTT. It translates to CASRRQTGLATNEKLFF.

The chain links TRBV4-1 to TRBJ2-5; maybe TRBD2 (7 bases). Deletions cut 0 bases from V and 0 bases from J, with 14 bases between. Germline CDR1 and CDR2: MGHRA and YSYEKL. This CDR3 spans 17 amino acids. The CDR3 coding sequence is TGCGCCAGCAGCCAAGATAGACGCGGGGGCCACCAAGAGACCCAGTACTTC. This gives the protein CASSQDRRGGHQETQYF.

The genes are TRBV19 and TRBJ2-5, with D perhaps TRBD1 (6 bases). Germline CDR1 and CDR2: LNHDA and SQIVND (reference sequence). The CDR3 is 15 residues long. V lost 6 bases to trimming and J lost 0 bases, with 14 bases between them. CDR3 in amino acids: CASSFGQLDQETQYF. The CDR3 DNA sequence: TGTGCCAGTAGCTTCGGACAGCTCGACCAAGAGACCCAGTACTTC.

The rearrangement links TRBV7-2 to TRBJ1-3, with D perhaps matching TRBD1 (6 bases). The CDR3 is 15 residues long. The germline V gene has CDR1 SGHTA and CDR2 FQGNSA. Trimming took off 1 base at V and 4 bases at J, with 11 bases between the two ends. The DNA of the CDR3 is TGTGCCAGCAGCTTAGTCTGGGGGCAGGGAAACACCATATATTTT. This gives the protein CASSLVWGQGNTIYF.

The chain links TRBV11-3 to TRBJ2-3, with 7 nucleotides matching TRBD2. CDR1 and CDR2 from the germline V gene are SGHNT and YENEEA. The CDR3 extends over 16 amino acids. V trimming: 1 base; J trimming: 2 bases; junction bases outside the gene matches: 6. The CDR3 loop is CASSLVGGGNTDTQYF. As DNA, the CDR3 is TGTGCCAGCAGCTTAGTCGGCGGGGGAAACACAGATACGCAGTATTTT.

The rearrangement joins TRBV3-1 (or the pseudogene TRBV3-2) to TRBJ2-5, with D possibly being TRBD1 (5 bases). There are 14 residues in the CDR3. Between the trimmed V and J ends, which lost 3 bases and 5 bases, there was a span of 13 bases. CDR1 and CDR2 (germline): LGHDT, YNNKEL (reference sequence). The CDR3 spells CASSHRVERETQYF. The CDR3 bases are TGTGCCAGCAGCCACAGGGTTGAGCGCGAGACCCAGTACTTC.

This clone was counted only a few times. V usage is TRBV10-3 and J usage is TRBJ1-6; 8 nucleotides agree with TRBD1. This CDR3 contains 16 residues. Looked up from germline, CDR1 is ENHRY and CDR2 is SYGVKD. V lost 6 bases, J lost 6 bases, and 10 bases stayed unmatched. CDR3 DNA: TGTGCCATCAGGGGAAGTGCCAGGGGGCTTAATTCACCCCTCCACTTT. Its protein is CAIRGSARGLNSPLHF.

This chain uses TRBV3-1 (or the pseudogene TRBV3-2) with TRBJ2-5; 9 bases map to TRBD2. The CDR3 runs 15 residues. Germline V gene lookup returns CDR1 LGHDT and CDR2 YNNKEL (reference sequence). With V trimmed by 4 bases and J by 1 base, 4 bases remained unmatched. In nucleotides, the CDR3 is TGTGCCAGCAGCCCCCAGCGGGGGGTCCAAGAGACCCAGTACTTC. It translates to CASSPQRGVQETQYF.

This chain connects TRBV7-9 to TRBJ2-1, with TRBD2 as a possible D gene (7 bases). CDR3 length: 14 amino acids. V lost 7 bases and J lost 10, with 20 bases in between. Germline CDR1 is SEHNR and CDR2 is FQNEAQ (reference sequence). The CDR3 loop is CASTYGGGAFEQFF. CDR3 nucleotides: TGTGCCAGCACCTATGGAGGGGGGGCCTTCGAGCAGTTCTTC.

The CDR3 loop is CASSKRRTGPPDTDTQYF. In DNA form, the CDR3 reads TGTGCCAGTAGTAAGAGACGGACAGGGCCTCCCGACACAGATACGCAGTATTTT. The rearrangement joins TRBV19 to TRBJ2-3; 8 bases fit TRBD1. CDR3 length: 18 residues. The germline V gene has CDR1 LNHDA and CDR2 SQIVND (reference sequence). Trimming took 4 bases from V and 2 from J; bases not matched to a gene: 14. The complete variable domain, with remaining parts taken from reference TRBV19 and TRBJ2-3, reads DGGITQSPKYLFRKEGQNVTLSCEQNLNHDAMYWYRQDPGQGLRLIYYSQIVNDFQKGDIAEGYSVSREKKESFPLTVTSAQKNPTAFYLCASSKRRTGPPDTDTQYFGPGTRLTVL.

The chain combines TRBV28 with TRBJ1-5; D is perhaps TRBD1 (6 bases). This CDR3 contains 12 residues. The germline CDR1 and CDR2 sequences are MDHEN and SYDVKM. Trimming pared 6 bases from V and 11 bases from J, leaving 14 bases between. DNA for the CDR3: TGTGCCAGCAGCCCCAGGGGAGGGTCCCAGCATTTT. Translated: CASSPRGGSQHF.

This sequence joins TRBV5-4 and TRBJ2-3; 10 bases align to TRBD2. Germline values: CDR1 SGHNT, CDR2 YYREEE (reference sequence). V was pared by 5 bases and J by 3 bases, with 6 bases of the junction left unmatched. The CDR3 is 15 residues long. The CDR3 region has the DNA TGTGCCAGCAGATCATCGGGACTAGCGACAGATACGCAGTATTTT. Amino acids: CASRSSGLATDTQYF.